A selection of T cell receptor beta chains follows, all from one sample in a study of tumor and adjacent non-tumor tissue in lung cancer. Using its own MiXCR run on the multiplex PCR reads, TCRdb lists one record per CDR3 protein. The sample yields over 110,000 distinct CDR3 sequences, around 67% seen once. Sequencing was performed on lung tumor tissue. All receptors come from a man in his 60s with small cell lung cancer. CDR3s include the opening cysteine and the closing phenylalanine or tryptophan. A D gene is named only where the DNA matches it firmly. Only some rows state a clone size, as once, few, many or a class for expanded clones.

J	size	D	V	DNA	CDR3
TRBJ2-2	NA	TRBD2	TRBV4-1	TGCGCCAGCAGCCAAGATGGGCGGGGGAGGGCCGGGGAGCTGTTTTTT	CASSQDGRGRAGELFF
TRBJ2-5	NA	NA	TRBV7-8	TGTGCCAGCAGCTTAGGCGATAGCGAGACCCAGTACTTC	CASSLGDSETQYF
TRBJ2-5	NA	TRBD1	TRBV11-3	TGTTCCAGCAGCCCCGGGACAGATTTGTACCAAGAGACCCAGTACTTC	CSSSPGTDLYQETQYF
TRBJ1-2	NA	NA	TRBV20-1	TGCAGTGCTAGAGATCTTACAGCGGCCTTATATGGTTACATCTTC	CSARDLTAALYGYIF
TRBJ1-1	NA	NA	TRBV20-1	TGCAGTGCTAGACCTTTGAACACTGAAACTTTCTTT	CSARPLNTETFF
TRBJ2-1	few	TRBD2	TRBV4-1	TGCACCAGCAGCCAAGATCAGCCAGCGGGAGGACACAATGAGCAGTTCTTC	CTSSQDQPAGGHNEQFF
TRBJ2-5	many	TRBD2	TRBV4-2	TGTGCCAGCAGCCAAGACTCTAGCGGGAGTGTAGAGACCCAGTACTTC	CASSQDSSGSVETQYF
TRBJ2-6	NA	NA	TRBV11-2	TGTGCCTGCAGCTCGTCAGCCAGATCCGGGGCCAACGTCCTGACTTTC	CACSSSARSGANVLTF
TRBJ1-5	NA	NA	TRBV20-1	TGCAGTGCTAGAGATGGATCCCAGGCGGATCAGCTCCAGCATTTT	CSARDGSQADQLQHF
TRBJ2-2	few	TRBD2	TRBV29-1	TGCAGCGCATCGAGGGGAGCGGGAGGGCCGAACACCGGGGAGCTGTTTTTT	CSASRGAGGPNTGELFF
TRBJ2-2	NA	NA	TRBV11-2	TGCGCCAGCAGCCCCCTAGATGGAGACACCGGGGAGCTGTCTTTT	CASSPLDGDTGELSF
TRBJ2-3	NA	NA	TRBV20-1	TGCATTGCTAGAGATCAAAGGGCAGATACGCGGTATTTT	CIARDQRADTRYF
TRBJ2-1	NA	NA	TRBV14	TGTGCCAGCAGCCAAGGGTCTATTGTAAATGAGCAGTTCTTC	CASSQGSIVNEQFF
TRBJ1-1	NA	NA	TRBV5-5	TGTGCCAGCAGCTCCCGGACATCATTGAACACTGAAGCTTTCTTT	CASSSRTSLNTEAFF
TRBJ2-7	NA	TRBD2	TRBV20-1	TGCAGTGCTAGTAGCGGGGCCCCCTACGAGCAGTACTTC	CSASSGAPYEQYF
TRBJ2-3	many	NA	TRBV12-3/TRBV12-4	TGTGCCAGCAGCCCTTCAGGGGGGTCCACAGATACGCAGTATTTT	CASSPSGGSTDTQYF
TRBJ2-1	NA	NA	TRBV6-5	TGTGCCAGTAATCGGCAGGGGTCCTACAATGAGCAGTTCTTC	CASNRQGSYNEQFF
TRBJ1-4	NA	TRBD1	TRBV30	TGTGCCGGTTCGACAGGGGGAGACGGAAAACTGTTTTTT	CAGSTGGDGKLFF
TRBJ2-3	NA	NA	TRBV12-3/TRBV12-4	TGTGCCAGCAGTCTAACTAACGGGAGACCGAGCACAGATACGCAGTATTTT	CASSLTNGRPSTDTQYF
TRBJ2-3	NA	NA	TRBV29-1	TGCAGCGTTGGGTCGGGTGGCCCGGCAGATACGCAGTATTTT	CSVGSGGPADTQYF
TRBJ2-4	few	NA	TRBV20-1	TGCAGTGCTCGACTAACGGGAAGCATTCAGTACTTC	CSARLTGSIQYF
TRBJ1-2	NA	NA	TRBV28	TGTGCCAGCAGTTTATCGGGCAAGGTGGGTGGCTACACCTTC	CASSLSGKVGGYTF
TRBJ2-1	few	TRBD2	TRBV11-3	TGTGCCAGCAGCTTAGAAGGCGGGGACTACAATGAGCAGCTCTTC	CASSLEGGDYNEQLF
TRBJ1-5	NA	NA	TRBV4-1	TGCGCCAGCAACCCCGCTAGGAACAATCAGCCCCAGCATTTT	CASNPARNNQPQHF
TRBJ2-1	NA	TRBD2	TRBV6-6	TGTGCCAGCTCACGAAGCGGGAGAAAGTACAGTGAGCAGTTCTTC	CASSRSGRKYSEQFF
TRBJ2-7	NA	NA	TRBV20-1	TGCAGTGCTAGCTGGGATCCTGGTTCCTACGAGCAGTACTTC	CSASWDPGSYEQYF
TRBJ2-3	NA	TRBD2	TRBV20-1	TGCAGTGCTGGAGATAGACTAGCGGGAGGATTAGATACACAGTATTTT	CSAGDRLAGGLDTQYF
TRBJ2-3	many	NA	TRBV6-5	TGTGCCAGCAGTTTCTCTAGCGACTATTGGGATACGCAGTATTTT	CASSFSSDYWDTQYF
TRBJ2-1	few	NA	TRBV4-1	TGCGCCAGCAGCCAAGTCCAGGGTGCCCATGAGCAGTTCTTC	CASSQVQGAHEQFF
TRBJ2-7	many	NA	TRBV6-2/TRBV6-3	TGTGCCAGCAGTTACGAAGGCAGAACCTCCGAGCAGTACTTC	CASSYEGRTSEQYF
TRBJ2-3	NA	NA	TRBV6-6	TGTGCCAACAGGTCGTCGAACACAGATAAGCAGTATTTT	CANRSSNTDKQYF
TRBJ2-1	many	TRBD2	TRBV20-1	TGCAGTGCTAGAGATCCCCTAGCGGGAGGCGATGAGCAGTTCTTC	CSARDPLAGGDEQFF
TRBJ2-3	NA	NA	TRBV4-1	TGCGCCAGCAGCCCATCATGGGTGCTCACAGATACGCAGTATTTT	CASSPSWVLTDTQYF
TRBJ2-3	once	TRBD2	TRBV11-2	TGTGCCTGCAGCACGACCCTCGGGACACGGGGACTAGCGGAGAGCACAGATACGCAGTATTTT	CACSTTLGTRGLAESTDTQYF
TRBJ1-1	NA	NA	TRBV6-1	TGTGCCAGCAGTGAAGGGTATTCCGTAGCTGAAGCCTTCTTT	CASSEGYSVAEAFF
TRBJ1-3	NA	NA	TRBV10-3	TGTGCCATCAGTGAGTTGATCAAGGGGGGCTCCTCTGGAAACACCATATATTTT	CAISELIKGGSSGNTIYF
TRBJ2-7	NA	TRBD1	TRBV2	TGTGCCAGCAGTACCGACAGGGGGAGCGAGCAGTACTTC	CASSTDRGSEQYF
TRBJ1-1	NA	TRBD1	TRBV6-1	TGTGCCAGCTGTGGCACAGGGGAAGTAGGCACTGAAGCCTTCTTT	CASCGTGEVGTEAFF
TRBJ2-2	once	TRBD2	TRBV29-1	TGCAGGGTTTGGGACTATCAGATCGGGAAGCTGTTTTTT	CRVWDYQIGKLFF
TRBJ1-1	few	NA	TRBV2	TGTGCCAGCAGTAGGGCAGGGAGGACTGAAGCTTTCTTT	CASSRAGRTEAFF
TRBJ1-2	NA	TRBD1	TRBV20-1	TGCAGTGCCACTCCTCCAGACAGGGGGGATGGCTACACCTTC	CSATPPDRGDGYTF
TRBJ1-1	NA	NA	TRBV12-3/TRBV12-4	TGTGCCAGCAGTGACGGGGGCGCGGACACTGAAGCTTTCTTT	CASSDGGADTEAFF
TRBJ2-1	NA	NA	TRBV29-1	TGCAGCGTTGGGGGGACCTACAATGAGCAGTTCTTC	CSVGGTYNEQFF
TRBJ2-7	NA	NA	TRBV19	TGTGCCAGTAAAGGTAATAGGGAGGTGCAGTACTTC	CASKGNREVQYF
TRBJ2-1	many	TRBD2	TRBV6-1	TGTGCCAGCAGTGGCCGGACTAGCTATGAGCAGTTCTTC	CASSGRTSYEQFF
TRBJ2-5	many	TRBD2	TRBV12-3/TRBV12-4	TGTGCCAGCAGTTTGGGGAGCGGGAGGTCCCGGTACTTC	CASSLGSGRSRYF